These T cell receptor beta chains were read from a single sample in a study of blood T cells in healthy people across ages. TCRdb re-derived calls from the 5' RACE reads in MiXCR, one entry per CDR3 protein. Of 600,000 or so distinct CDR3 sequences detected, approximately 30% appear once; the ten largest clones hold 15% to 19%. Sequencing used blood. Receptors were obtained from a woman of 80 years or more in good health. The CDR3 runs from the conserved cysteine through the conserved F or W. A D gene is named only where the DNA matches it firmly. Clone size is given for some rows only: seen once, a few or many times, or a class if the clone is expanded.

DNA	CDR3	D	V	J	size
TGTGCCAGCAGCTGGACAGGGGCCAAACCTGCAAGCACAGATACGCAGTATTTT	CASSWTGAKPASTDTQYF	TRBD1	TRBV6-2/TRBV6-3	TRBJ2-3	many
TGTGCCTGGAGCCCACTGGACAGTCGGGCCACTGAAGCTTTCTTT	CAWSPLDSRATEAFF	NA	TRBV30	TRBJ1-1	many
TGTGCCACCACCCCGGGTACAGGGGTAGTCGGAGAGCAGTACTTC	CATTPGTGVVGEQYF	TRBD1	TRBV15	TRBJ2-5	NA
TGCAGTGCTAGTGGGGAGGGTCCGAACACCGGGGAGCTGTTTTTT	CSASGEGPNTGELFF	TRBD2	TRBV20-1	TRBJ2-2	NA
TGCAGTGCTAGAGATAGCCGGGGCGGGGTCTACACCGGGGAGCTGTTTTTT	CSARDSRGGVYTGELFF	NA	TRBV20-1	TRBJ2-2	NA
TGCAGTGCTATGGACAGTTCCAGCAATCAGCCCCAGCATTTT	CSAMDSSSNQPQHF	NA	TRBV20-1	TRBJ1-5	NA
TGTGCCAGCAGCTTAAGCGGAGCGGGGGGCCACAATGAGCAGTTCTTC	CASSLSGAGGHNEQFF	TRBD2	TRBV7-3	TRBJ2-1	many
TGTGCCAGCAGCCAAGACGGTACGGGTAGCCAGACCCAGTACTTC	CASSQDGTGSQTQYF	NA	TRBV3-1	TRBJ2-5	many
TGCGCCAGCAGCTTCGAACAGAGCTCCTACAATGAGCAGTTCTTC	CASSFEQSSYNEQFF	NA	TRBV5-1	TRBJ2-1	many
TGTGCCAGCAGCAGCGGGATACATAGGACCTACGAGCAGTACTTC	CASSSGIHRTYEQYF	TRBD2	TRBV6-5	TRBJ2-7	many
TGTGCCAGCAGTGAGACAGGGGCCTCAAGTGACGAGCAGTACTTC	CASSETGASSDEQYF	TRBD1	TRBV6-5	TRBJ2-7	NA
TGTGCCAGCAGCTTAGTCGGGGCGGATGGAAACACCATATATTTT	CASSLVGADGNTIYF	NA	TRBV7-6	TRBJ1-3	NA
TGTGCCAGCAGTTACGCAGGGGGGGGGAAAGCTTTCTTT	CASSYAGGGKAFF	TRBD1	TRBV6-5	TRBJ1-1	NA
TGTGCCAGCAGCACCCGACTGATGCGGACTAACTATGGCTACACCTTC	CASSTRLMRTNYGYTF	NA	TRBV11-2	TRBJ1-2	NA
TGTGCCAGCAGTTCCGCAGGGTTAAACACTGAAGCTTTCTTT	CASSSAGLNTEAFF	NA	TRBV12-3/TRBV12-4	TRBJ1-1	many
TGTGCCAGCAGTTACTCGGTCAACGACCTACAGGAGCAGTACTTC	CASSYSVNDLQEQYF	NA	TRBV6-5	TRBJ2-7	NA
TGTGCCTGGAGCGCGGGGGCGAATTCACCCCTCCACTTT	CAWSAGANSPLHF	NA	TRBV30	TRBJ1-6	many
TGTGCCAGCAGTCCCTCTACGGGACTAGCGGGGCCGAGGGGCGAGACCCAGTACTTC	CASSPSTGLAGPRGETQYF	TRBD2	TRBV12-3/TRBV12-4	TRBJ2-5	many
TGTGCCAGCAGCTTAATGAGTCGGTTAGCGGGGAACACAGATACGCAGTATTTT	CASSLMSRLAGNTDTQYF	TRBD2	TRBV7-2	TRBJ2-3	NA